Presented here are 22 T cell receptor beta chains from one specimen sequenced in a study of CD8+ T cells in alopecia areata (dated by TCRdb to about 2018). To prepare the library, the immunoSEQ multiplex PCR assay was applied. To provide template for TCR sequencing, every sample had RNA extracted and reverse transcribed into cDNA. In its TCRdb copy, this immuneACCESS table keeps in-frame sequences only and misses some clones. Where compared with another copy, unresolved V genes explain less than half of these, and the others have no known cause. This sample is represented by about 180,000 clones; 45% to 60% of them were singletons. The ten largest clones take up about a tenth of the sample. What the treatment or condition label conveys for this sample: oral pan-JAK inhibitor, 5-10 mg twice daily. This specimen consisted of CD8+ T cells sorted from blood, obtained at week 52, from a patient treated with tofacitinib. The receptors stem from a human donor with alopecia areata.

The V call is TRBV30, the J call TRBJ1-1, with a weak D call TRBD1 (5 bases). V lost 2 bases to trimming and J lost 0 bases, with 10 bases between them. The CDR3 extends over 14 amino acids. Germline values: CDR1 GTSNPN, CDR2 SVGIG (reference sequence). The CDR3 protein is CAWSKGAVNTEAFF. Here the CDR3 DNA reads TGTGCCTGGAGTAAAGGGGCTGTGAACACTGAAGCTTTCTTT. Full variable domain (outside the CDR3, taken from reference TRBV30 and TRBJ1-1): SQTIHQWPATLVQPVGSPLSLECTVEGTSNPNLYWYRQAAGRGLQLLFYSVGIGQISSEVPQNLSASRPQDRQFILSSKKLLLSDSGFYLCAWSKGAVNTEAFFGQGTRLTVV.

This clone showed up just once. The CDR3 reads CASSEGTGYGYTF. The CDR3 bases are TGTGCCAGCAGCGAGGGGACGGGCTATGGCTACACCTTC. The rearrangement links TRBV9 to TRBJ1-2; D is possibly TRBD1 (5 bases). Germline assignment: CDR1 SGDLS and CDR2 YYNGEE. The germline V and J ends were trimmed by 3 bases and 4 bases, with 10 bases remaining between them. This CDR3 contains 13 residues.

V usage is TRBV27 and J usage is TRBJ2-7; possible D gene TRBD1, 5 bases. The CDR3 sequence is 12 residues long. Germline V gene data show CDR1 as MNHEY and CDR2 as SMNVEV (reference sequence). Trimming left V 6 bases short and J 4 bases short, with 10 bases between. CDR3: CASSPKGYEQYF. CDR3 nucleotides: TGTGCCAGCAGCCCCAAGGGGTACGAGCAGTACTTC.

The CDR3 loop is CASSLDRGDQHEQYF. The CDR3 region has the DNA TGTGCCAGCAGCTTGGATAGGGGGGACCAGCACGAGCAGTACTTC. The V gene is TRBV5-6, the J gene TRBJ2-7; perhaps D is TRBD1 or TRBD2 (6 bases each). The V end was cut by 0 bases, the J end by 5 bases, with 15 bases between. CDR3 length: 15 amino acids. Germline lookup yields CDR1 SGHDT and CDR2 YYEEEE.

This rearrangement joins TRBV5-4 to TRBJ2-4; TRBD1 is a possible D gene (5 bases). The CDR3 has 14 amino acids. V lost 0 bases, J lost 6 bases, and 10 bases lay in between. Germline V gene sequence: CDR1 SGHNT, CDR2 YYREEE (reference sequence). CDR3 nucleotide sequence: TGTGCCAGCAGCTTGGGCAGGGCTGGAAACATTCAGTACTTC. This codes for CASSLGRAGNIQYF.

V is TRBV4-1 and J is TRBJ1-2; D is undetermined. Trimming removed 1 base at V and 5 bases at J, with 5 bases between. Germline CDR1 MGHRA, CDR2 YSYEKL. The CDR3 contains 12 residues. The CDR3 spells CASSQGEYGYTF. The CDR3 DNA follows: TGCGCCAGCAGCCAAGGAGAGTATGGCTACACCTTC.

The chain carries TRBV12-5 and TRBJ1-6; D is unclear. CDR3 length: 13 amino acids. The germline V and J ends were trimmed by 2 bases and 15 bases, with 14 bases remaining between them. CDR1 and CDR2 (germline): LGHNT, FRNRAP. As DNA, the CDR3 is TGTGCTAGTGGTTTGAGCGACCCAGTGGTCCTCCACTTT. Translating it yields CASGLSDPVVLHF. Together with reference TRBV12-5 and TRBJ1-6, the CDR3 gives the full variable domain: DARVTQTPRHKVTEMGQEVTMRCQPILGHNTVFWYRQTMMQGLELLAYFRNRAPLDDSGMPKDRFSAEMPDATLATLKIQPSEPRDSAVYFCASGLSDPVVLHFGNGTRLTVT.

The V gene is TRBV29-1, the J gene TRBJ2-1, with TRBD2 matching 11 bases. Trimming cost V 1 base and J 5 bases; bases outside gene matches: 4. The CDR3 sequence is 15 residues long. The germline V gene encodes CDR1 SQVTM and CDR2 ANQGSEA. CDR3 loop: CSVEGSSGGDNEQFF. The CDR3 nucleotides are TGCAGCGTTGAAGGGAGTAGCGGGGGGGACAATGAGCAGTTCTTC.

The genes are TRBV19 and TRBJ1-1, with no clear D. V lost 5 bases, J lost 1 base, and 8 bases lay in between. Germline V gene sequence: CDR1 LNHDA, CDR2 SQIVND (reference sequence). CDR3 length: 13 amino acids. The CDR3 region is CASSVSPNTEAFF. In DNA form, the CDR3 reads TGTGCCAGTAGTGTCAGCCCGAACACTGAAGCTTTCTTT.

There are a few counts of this clone. The rearrangement uses TRBV29-1 and TRBJ2-3; possibly TRBD1 or TRBD2 for D (5 bases each). The CDR3 spans 14 residues. The germline V gene has CDR1 SQVTM and CDR2 ANQGSEA. The ends were cut back, 2 bases at V and 1 base at J, with 10 bases in the middle. The CDR3 nucleotides read TGCAGCGTTGAAAGGGGACCCCGCACAGATACGCAGTATTTT. Amino acid sequence: CSVERGPRTDTQYF.

This clone was picked up a small number of times. The chain has TRBV27 and TRBJ1-1; no clear D gene. CDR1 and CDR2 from the germline V gene are MNHEY and SMNVEV (reference sequence). The germline V and J ends were trimmed by 5 bases and 1 base, with 8 bases remaining between them. The CDR3 spans 13 residues. DNA of the CDR3: TGTGCCAGCAGTCCCGGGAAGAACACTGAAGCTTTCTTT. Its translation is CASSPGKNTEAFF.

The V and J genes are TRBV10-3 and TRBJ1-2; no firm D call. The CDR3 is made up of 16 amino acids. Trimming removed 10 bases from V and 5 bases from J, with 26 bases in between. Germline-derived CDR1 and CDR2 are ENHRY and SYGVKD. The CDR3 region is CATSFGSPGPWYGYTF. For the CDR3, the DNA is TGTGCCACGTCGTTTGGTTCACCCGGCCCCTGGTATGGCTACACCTTC.

This chain uses TRBV19 with TRBJ2-7; D not certain. Germline CDR1 is LNHDA and CDR2 is SQIVND (reference sequence). The CDR3 is made up of 13 amino acids. Between the trimmed V and J ends, which lost 5 bases and 0 bases, there was a span of 8 bases. The CDR3 protein is CASSPDGSYEQYF. DNA for the CDR3: TGTGCCAGTAGTCCGGACGGCTCCTACGAGCAGTACTTC. Based on the CDR3 plus reference TRBV19 and TRBJ2-7, the full variable domain is DGGITQSPKYLFRKEGQNVTLSCEQNLNHDAMYWYRQDPGQGLRLIYYSQIVNDFQKGDIAEGYSVSREKKESFPLTVTSAQKNPTAFYLCASSPDGSYEQYFGPGTRLTVT.

As to this clone: In the same sample, other DNA sequences code for this CDR3. The V gene is TRBV5-6, the J gene TRBJ1-2; D gene unclear. V was shortened by 0 bases and J by 2 bases, with 5 bases between the two germline ends. Per germline, CDR1 SGHDT and CDR2 YYEEEE. This CDR3 is 13 amino acids long. The CDR3 DNA sequence: TGTGCCAGCAGCTTGGGCCAGAACTATGGCTACACCTTC. This sequence encodes CASSLGQNYGYTF.

This clone occurred a few times. The chain joins TRBV30 to TRBJ2-4; the D is unclear. CDR1 is GTSNPN, CDR2 SVGIG, per germline (reference sequence). The CDR3 is made up of 15 amino acids. V lost 0 bases, J lost 2 bases, and 11 bases lay in between. For the CDR3, the DNA is TGTGCCTGGAGTGTAGGGTCAGGCACCAAAAACATTCAGTACTTC. Encoded protein: CAWSVGSGTKNIQYF. Complete variable domain (other parts from reference TRBV30 and TRBJ2-4): SQTIHQWPATLVQPVGSPLSLECTVEGTSNPNLYWYRQAAGRGLQLLFYSVGIGQISSEVPQNLSASRPQDRQFILSSKKLLLSDSGFYLCAWSVGSGTKNIQYFGAGTRLSVL.

This chain connects TRBV4-1 to TRBJ2-1, with D perhaps matching TRBD1 (6 bases). The germline CDR1 and CDR2 sequences are MGHRA and YSYEKL. V was cut by 0 bases and J by 12 bases, with 21 bases left in between. The CDR3 length is 16 residues. This chain's CDR3 is CASSQEPGHRLEGQFF. DNA of the CDR3: TGCGCCAGCAGCCAAGAACCGGGACACAGATTAGAGGGGCAGTTCTTC.

The V gene is TRBV27, the J gene TRBJ1-5; 8 bases fit TRBD1. Losses at the gene ends were 8 bases for V and 4 bases for J; bases not matched to a gene: 7. This CDR3 region has 14 residues. Germline CDR1 MNHEY, CDR2 SMNVEV (reference sequence). The CDR3 protein is CASGRQGTNQPQHF. The CDR3 bases are TGTGCCAGCGGACGACAGGGGACGAATCAGCCCCAGCATTTT.

This chain connects TRBV9 to TRBJ2-2; D remains unclear. The CDR3 is made up of 12 amino acids. V was trimmed by 0 bases and J by 5 bases, leaving 2 bases between them. CDR1 SGDLS and CDR2 YYNGEE come from the germline V gene. The CDR3 nucleotides are TGTGCCAGCAGCGTAGGGACCGGGGAGCTGTTTTTT. This codes for CASSVGTGELFF.

The V and J genes are TRBV9 and TRBJ1-2; TRBD1 is a possible D gene (6 bases). This CDR3 contains 13 residues. V dropped 4 bases and J dropped 4 bases, with 11 bases sitting between them. From germline, CDR1 is SGDLS and CDR2 YYNGEE. The CDR3 loop is CASSNTGSYGYTF. The CDR3, as DNA: TGTGCCAGCAGCAACACAGGGAGCTATGGCTACACCTTC.

The chain links TRBV7-9 to TRBJ2-5; D not certain. The V gene's germline CDR1 is SEHNR and CDR2 FQNEAQ (reference sequence). There are 14 residues in the CDR3. Trimming removed 5 bases at V and 2 bases at J, with 12 bases between. CDR3: CASSQMRQQETQYF. The DNA of the CDR3 is TGTGCCAGCAGCCAGATGCGGCAACAAGAGACCCAGTACTTC.

The count of this clone is one. V is TRBV13 and J is TRBJ1-1; possibly TRBD1 for D (5 bases). The CDR3 is 15 amino acids. V was cut by 3 bases and J by 3 bases, with 14 bases left in between. Germline values: CDR1 PRHDT, CDR2 FYEKMQ (reference sequence). In DNA form, the CDR3 reads TGTGCCAGCAGCTTCCCCGGGGGGGGGTACACTGAAGCTTTCTTT. This sequence encodes CASSFPGGGYTEAFF.

The chain uses TRBV30 and TRBJ2-2; 7 bases fit TRBD2. The CDR3 is made up of 17 amino acids. V lost 0 bases and J lost 7; bases outside the gene matches: 14. CDR1 GTSNPN and CDR2 SVGIG come from the germline V gene (reference sequence). The CDR3 nucleotides read TGTGCCTGGAGTGTGCTCCTCGCGGGAGCCCTTCACGGGGAGCTGTTTTTT. Protein: CAWSVLLAGALHGELFF.